This passage covers 25 T cell receptor beta chains from one sample sequenced in a study of blood T cell repertoires in COVID-19. TCRdb's table, derived via immunoSEQ multiplex PCR, lists solely in-frame clones and lacks some. This table holds a few hundred thousand clones, approximately 86% found once. Sequencing was carried out using peripheral blood. These receptor sequences come from a human donor with COVID-19, enrolled during active disease. The donor label of this sample is uncertain.

The chain is built from TRBV3-1 (or the pseudogene TRBV3-2) and TRBJ1-6; a possible D gene is TRBD1 (5 bases). V shed 4 bases and J shed 9 bases, with 10 bases lying between them. The CDR3 contains 13 residues. Germline values: CDR1 LGHDT, CDR2 YNNKEL (reference sequence). The CDR3 sequence is CASSRGRGSPLHF. CDR3 bases: TGTGCCAGCAGCCGAGGGAGGGGTTCACCCCTCCACTTT.

V gene TRBV5-1 combines with J gene TRBJ1-2, with D perhaps TRBD1 (6 bases). Per the germline V gene, CDR1 is SGHRS and CDR2 is YFSETQ. The CDR3 runs 13 residues. The ends were cut back, 0 bases at V and 5 bases at J, with 8 bases in the middle. The CDR3 region has the DNA TGCGCCAGCAGCTTGGAAACAGGGTATGGCTACACCTTC. Translated: CASSLETGYGYTF.

CDR3 sequence reads: CSGLLAGTDTQYF. The DNA of the CDR3 is TGCAGCGGCCTACTAGCGGGCACAGATACGCAGTATTTT. V usage is TRBV29-1 and J usage is TRBJ2-3; TRBD2 matches at 8 bases. This CDR3 comprises 13 residues. V gave up 7 bases and J gave up 1 base; unmatched junction bases: 4. The germline V gene has CDR1 SQVTM and CDR2 ANQGSEA.

The CDR3 region is CASSPWGDNEQFF. The DNA of the CDR3 is TGTGCCAGCAGCCCTTGGGGAGACAATGAGCAGTTCTTC. J is TRBJ2-1 and V is TRBV9; weak D call: TRBD2 (5 bases). Per the germline V gene, CDR1 is SGDLS and CDR2 is YYNGEE. The V gene lost 4 bases and the J gene lost 5 bases, with 10 bases spanning the gap. The CDR3 consists of 13 residues.

Regarding this clone: The sample contains more than one DNA sequence encoding this CDR3. The chain links TRBV11-2 to TRBJ2-7; D perhaps matches TRBD1 (5 bases). The CDR3 covers 14 residues. V lost 1 base, J lost 2 bases, and 9 bases lay in between. Germline V gives CDR1 SGHAT, CDR2 FQNNGV. The CDR3 DNA is TGTGCCAGCAGCTTAGTCGGCAGGGCCTACGAGCAGTACTTC. Amino acids: CASSLVGRAYEQYF. Full variable domain (rest looked up from reference TRBV11-2 and TRBJ2-7): EAGVAQSPRYKIIEKRQSVAFWCNPISGHATLYWYQQILGQGPKLLIQFQNNGVVDDSQLPKDRFSAERLKGVDSTLKIQPAKLEDSAVYLCASSLVGRAYEQYFGPGTRLTVT.

The chain has TRBV30 and TRBJ2-7; 7 bases are shared with TRBD1. V shed 4 bases, J shed 3 bases, and the junction held 9 bases outside the gene matches. The CDR3 sequence is 14 residues long. CDR1 and CDR2 (germline): GTSNPN, SVGIG (reference sequence). CDR3 protein: CAWNSGQVLYEQYF. The CDR3 DNA follows: TGTGCCTGGAACTCCGGACAGGTCCTCTACGAGCAGTACTTC.

DNA for the CDR3: TGTGCCAGCAGCTTAGCTGGTAGAAATCAGCCCCAGCATTTT. It specifies CASSLAGRNQPQHF. The rearrangement links TRBV11-2 to TRBJ1-5; no definite D call. Trimming shortened V by 1 base and J by 4 bases, and 8 bases separated the two germline ends. The CDR3 runs to 14 residues. Germline-derived CDR1 and CDR2 are SGHAT and FQNNGV.

In DNA form, the CDR3 reads TGTGCCTGGGGGACCCGACTGACTGAAGCTTTCTTT. This sequence encodes CAWGTRLTEAFF. The chain joins TRBV30 to TRBJ1-1; TRBD1 is a possible D gene (5 bases). The CDR3 spans 12 residues. V was pared by 5 bases and J by 5 bases, with 12 bases between. Germline V CDR1 and CDR2: GTSNPN, SVGIG (reference sequence).

CDR3 nucleotides: TGTGCCAGCAGCCTACCCCCGGGACAGGGGAACAATGAGCAGTTCTTC. This translates into CASSLPPGQGNNEQFF. The chain has TRBV5-4 and TRBJ2-1, with 10 bases identical to TRBD1. The V segment lost 4 bases and the J segment 5 bases; nucleotides outside the gene matches: 9. The CDR3 runs to 16 residues. The V gene's germline CDR1 is SGHNT and CDR2 YYREEE (reference sequence).

This sequence joins TRBV30 and TRBJ2-2; 9 positions match TRBD2. The germline V gene has CDR1 GTSNPN and CDR2 SVGIG (reference sequence). The CDR3 consists of 17 residues. With 2 bases clipped from V and 4 bases from J, the junction kept 11 bases outside the gene matches. The CDR3 loop reads CAWSPPPSGIPTGELFF. DNA for the CDR3: TGTGCCTGGAGTCCCCCCCCTAGCGGGATCCCCACCGGGGAGCTGTTTTTT.

The chain carries TRBV2 and TRBJ2-4; TRBD2 agrees at 13 bases. Germline V gene lookup returns CDR1 SNHLY and CDR2 FYNNEI. Losses at the gene ends were 6 bases for V and 7 bases for J; bases not matched to a gene: 6. CDR3 length: 15 residues. As DNA, the CDR3 is TGTGCCAGCAGCCTCGGGACTAGCGGGATGAACATTCAGTACTTC. It specifies CASSLGTSGMNIQYF.

CDR3 sequence (DNA): TGTGCCTTGCGGGAGTTTGGCTGGCAGTTCTTC. Translating it yields CALREFGWQFF. The J gene is TRBJ2-1, the V gene TRBV30; 7 bases are shared with TRBD2. V shed 7 bases and J 12 bases; nucleotides not matched to a gene: 9. The CDR3 has 11 amino acids. The germline CDR1 and CDR2 sequences are GTSNPN and SVGIG (reference sequence). Full variable domain (outside the CDR3, taken from reference TRBV30 and TRBJ2-1): SQTIHQWPATLVQPVGSPLSLECTVEGTSNPNLYWYRQAAGRGLQLLFYSVGIGQISSEVPQNLSASRPQDRQFILSSKKLLLSDSGFYLCALREFGWQFFGPGTRLTVL.

The V call is TRBV5-6, the J call TRBJ1-4; D gene uncertain. Germline CDR1 SGHDT, CDR2 YYEEEE. V was cut by 3 bases and J by 5 bases, with 17 bases left in between. There are 16 residues in the CDR3. For the CDR3, the DNA is TGTGCCAGCAGCTCGTATCGCCGGACTGTCAATGAAAAACTGTTTTTT. Protein product: CASSSYRRTVNEKLFF.

The chain combines TRBV7-9 with TRBJ1-3; D unresolved. This CDR3 spans 14 amino acids. Per the germline V gene, CDR1 is SEHNR and CDR2 is FQNEAQ (reference sequence). Trimming removed 2 bases at V and 4 bases at J, with 9 bases between. The CDR3 region has the DNA TGTGCCAGCAGCTTACTCCTTTCGGGAAACACCATATATTTT. Amino acid sequence: CASSLLLSGNTIYF. Full variable domain (remainder filled in from reference TRBV7-9 and TRBJ1-3): DTGVSQNPRHKITKRGQNVTFRCDPISEHNRLYWYRQTLGQGPEFLTYFQNEAQLEKSRLLSDRFSAERPKGSFSTLEIQRTEQGDSAMYLCASSLLLSGNTIYFGEGSWLTVV.

The chain recombines TRBV30 with TRBJ1-4; TRBD1 is a possible D gene (6 bases). Germline assignment: CDR1 GTSNPN and CDR2 SVGIG (reference sequence). This CDR3 region has 14 residues. The V gene lost 4 bases and the J gene lost 8 bases, with 17 bases spanning the gap. The CDR3 sequence: CAWTIGGNGEKLFF. The CDR3 bases are TGTGCCTGGACTATAGGGGGAAATGGCGAAAAACTGTTTTTT.

The V call is TRBV19, the J call TRBJ2-1, with D tentatively TRBD1 (6 bases). The CDR3 runs 15 residues. Per the germline V gene, CDR1 is LNHDA and CDR2 is SQIVND (reference sequence). The V end lost 6 bases, the J end lost 0 bases, and 12 bases lay between the germline ends. The CDR3 DNA is TGTGCCAGTAGCCGGGACACCAGCTCCTACAATGAGCAGTTCTTC. Translating gives CASSRDTSSYNEQFF. Variable domain in full (rest from reference TRBV19 and TRBJ2-1): DGGITQSPKYLFRKEGQNVTLSCEQNLNHDAMYWYRQDPGQGLRLIYYSQIVNDFQKGDIAEGYSVSREKKESFPLTVTSAQKNPTAFYLCASSRDTSSYNEQFFGPGTRLTVL.

This chain links TRBV15 with TRBJ1-3; TRBD1 aligns across 8 bases. This CDR3 has 16 residues. The ends lost 1 base at V and 0 bases at J; junction bases unmatched: 2. CDR1 and CDR2 (germline): LNHNV, YYDKDF (reference sequence). The CDR3 nucleotides are TGTGCCACCAGCAGAGGACAGGGGAACTCTGGAAACACCATATATTTT. This translates into CATSRGQGNSGNTIYF.

The chain uses TRBV12-3 or TRBV12-4 and TRBJ2-7; no firm D call. The CDR3 totals 12 residues. V lost 6 bases and J 3 bases, leaving 9 bases between the germline ends. This CDR3 is CASSRDIYEQYF. DNA of the CDR3: TGTGCCAGCAGCCGCGACATCTACGAGCAGTACTTC.

The chain carries TRBV6-5 and TRBJ2-2; perhaps TRBD1 as D (6 bases). Trimming removed 4 bases at V and 1 base at J, with 13 bases between. In germline, CDR1 is MNHEY, CDR2 SVGAGI. This CDR3 has 16 amino acids. The CDR3 loop reads CASSFWTAMNTGELFF. DNA of the CDR3: TGTGCCAGCAGTTTCTGGACAGCGATGAACACCGGGGAGCTGTTTTTT.

The chain is built from TRBV5-1 and TRBJ2-1; weak D call: TRBD1 (6 bases). Germline-derived CDR1 and CDR2 are SGHRS and YFSETQ. The V end was cut by 0 bases, the J end by 5 bases, with 9 bases between. This CDR3 is built from 14 residues. CDR3 sequence: CASSLGQGNNEQFF. CDR3 sequence (DNA): TGCGCCAGCAGCTTGGGTCAGGGGAACAATGAGCAGTTCTTC. The full variable domain, in which reference TRBV5-1 and TRBJ2-1 provide the parts outside the CDR3, is KAGVTQTPRYLIKTRGQQVTLSCSPISGHRSVSWYQQTPGQGLQFLFEYFSETQRNKGNFPGRFSGRQFSNSRSEMNVSTLELGDSALYLCASSLGQGNNEQFFGPGTRLTVL.

CDR3 nucleotides: TGTGCCAGTAGTGCCCAGACAGCGCGAACGATTTATAGCAATCAGCCCCAGCATTTT. Protein product: CASSAQTARTIYSNQPQHF. V and J are TRBV19 and TRBJ1-5; D possibly corresponds to TRBD1 (5 bases). Germline V gene data show CDR1 as LNHDA and CDR2 as SQIVND (reference sequence). The length of the CDR3 is 19 residues. Trimming shortened V by 5 bases and J by 0 bases, and 23 bases separated the two germline ends.

The chain uses TRBV7-3 and TRBJ2-5; D is ambiguous. The V gene lost 0 bases and the J gene lost 3 bases, with 5 bases spanning the gap. Germline V CDR1 and CDR2: SGHTA, FQGTGA. CDR3 length equals 13 residues. As DNA, the CDR3 is TGTGCCAGCAGCTTAACGCAGAAAGAGACCCAGTACTTC. It is translated as CASSLTQKETQYF.

This clone was counted only a few times. The chain uses TRBV10-3 and TRBJ1-1; 11 nucleotides line up with TRBD1. CDR1 is ENHRY, CDR2 SYGVKD, per germline. V gave up 6 bases and J gave up 1 base; unmatched junction bases: 1. The CDR3 covers 14 residues. For the CDR3, the DNA is TGTGCCATCAGAGGACAGGGGGCGAACACTGAAGCTTTCTTT. Protein: CAIRGQGANTEAFF.

This clone has just a few counts. The V call is TRBV7-2, the J call TRBJ2-7; 13 bases fit TRBD2. Trimming at V came to 4 bases and at J to 6 bases, leaving 6 bases not matched to a gene. The CDR3 has 15 residues. Germline CDR1 is SGHTA and CDR2 is FQGNSA. CDR3 sequence (DNA): TGTGCCAGCAGCTACACTAGCGGGAGGGCCTCCGAGCAGTACTTC. Translating it yields CASSYTSGRASEQYF.

The CDR3 spells CASSYYGGGRNTEAFF. Here the CDR3 DNA reads TGTGCCAGCAGTTATTATGGGGGGGGTAGAAATACTGAAGCTTTCTTT. The chain combines TRBV6-5 with TRBJ1-1; perhaps TRBD1 as D (5 bases). Between the trimmed V and J ends, which lost 3 bases and 5 bases, there was a span of 19 bases. Germline V lookup: CDR1 MNHEY, CDR2 SVGAGI. The CDR3 has 16 amino acids.